These 5 T cell receptor beta chains were sequenced from one sample in a study of beta chain features in type 1 diabetes. The whole isolated RNA underwent reverse transcription, so sequencing captured expressed TCRB transcripts. The table came from immunoSEQ multiplex PCR; TCRdb's copy has only in-frame clones and leaves some out. The data hold under 150,000 clones, with about 10% observed a single time. Study outcomes and limitations: Patients with Type 1 diabetes showed moderately but significantly shorter TCRB CDR3s in all four CD4+ subsets.

These receptors have no known antigen. Sequences were obtained from central memory CD4+ T cells from blood. These TCRs come from a man between 25 and 39 years old with type 1 diabetes.

This clone has only a few counts. V and J are TRBV4-3 and TRBJ2-7, with TRBD1 identical over 10 bases. The germline V gene encodes CDR1 LGHNA and CDR2 YSLEER. The ends lost 3 bases at V and 10 bases at J; junction bases unmatched: 9. The CDR3 has 14 amino acids. The CDR3 region has the DNA TGCGCCAGCAGCCAGGACAGGGGGAGAGAGGTCCAGTACTTC. This gives the protein CASSQDRGREVQYF.

This clone has a handful of counts. V usage is TRBV9 and J usage is TRBJ1-4; D remains unclear. The CDR3 is 15 residues long. The germline V and J ends were trimmed by 3 bases and 0 bases, with 9 bases remaining between them. CDR1 and CDR2 (germline): SGDLS, YYNGEE. The CDR3 reads CASSARTATNEKLFF. CDR3 DNA sequence: TGTGCCAGCAGCGCCCGGACTGCAACTAATGAAAAACTGTTTTTT.

This clone has more than one count but fewer than ten. The rearrangement joins TRBV2 to TRBJ1-2; D perhaps matches TRBD1 (6 bases). Between the trimmed V and J ends, which lost 6 bases and 3 bases, there was a span of 14 bases. The CDR3 is 14 residues long. CDR1 and CDR2 from the germline V gene are SNHLY and FYNNEI. For the CDR3, the DNA is TGTGCCAGCAGGGAACAGGGTGCCTACTATGGCTACACCTTC. Its translation is CASREQGAYYGYTF.

The table lists this clone with many counts. The CDR3 nucleotides read TGTGCCAGCAGTTACGACAACAGCAATCAGCCCCAGCATTTT. It is translated as CASSYDNSNQPQHF. V usage is TRBV6-5 and J usage is TRBJ1-5; D is unclear. Trimming stripped 2 bases from V and 1 base from J, with 6 bases between. CDR3 length: 14 residues. From germline, CDR1 is MNHEY and CDR2 SVGAGI.

V gene TRBV20-1 combines with J gene TRBJ1-2; a possible D gene is TRBD1 (5 bases). The germline CDR1 and CDR2 sequences are DFQATT and SNEGSKA (reference sequence). The germline V and J ends were trimmed by 8 bases and 10 bases, with 8 bases remaining between them. The CDR3 loop spans 8 amino acids. The CDR3 loop reads CSLGDYTF. The DNA of the CDR3 is TGCAGTCTAGGGGACTACACCTTC.